The rows below give T cell receptor beta chains drawn from one sample of a study of cytomegalovirus exposure and HLA in healthy donors. Assay: immunoSEQ multiplex PCR; the TCRdb copy retains only in-frame clones and omits some. This sample has 100,000 to 150,000 clones, with roughly 81% found just once. The sequenced sample consisted of PBMCs. The receptors shown here come from a woman aged 30 to 39 in good health and CMV-seronegative. CDR3s include the opening cysteine and the closing phenylalanine or tryptophan. A D gene is named only where the DNA matches it firmly. Clone size is stated in some rows and not others, as once, few, many or a class when expanded.

TGTGCCAGCAGCTCCCGGACAGTTCAGCAAGAGACCCAGTACTTC	CASSSRTVQQETQYF	TRBV11-3	.	TRBJ2-5	.
TGCGCCAGCAGCCTCCAAGAGACCCAGTACTTC	CASSLQETQYF	TRBV5-1	.	TRBJ2-5	few
TGTGCCAGCAGTGCAATAGGACAGGAATACTATGGCTACACCTTC	CASSAIGQEYYGYTF	TRBV2	TRBD1	TRBJ1-2	once
TGTGCCAGTAGTTTCCCGGACAGGGGGCTCACAGATACGCAGTATTTT	CASSFPDRGLTDTQYF	TRBV19	TRBD1	TRBJ2-3	.
TGTGCCAGCAGCGTAGATAGGGGTGGCGCAGATACGCAGTATTTT	CASSVDRGGADTQYF	TRBV9	.	TRBJ2-3	.
TGCGCCAGCAGTGGCCGGCCAGCGGGAGAGTGGGCAGATACGCAGTATTTT	CASSGRPAGEWADTQYF	TRBV10-2	TRBD2	TRBJ2-3	.
TGTGCCAGCAGCTTGTCCCACTTGGGCAATCAGCCCCAGCATTTT	CASSLSHLGNQPQHF	TRBV5-5	.	TRBJ1-5	.
TGCGCCAGCAGCCAAGAGAGGGACTACCTTACCTACGAGCAGTACTTC	CASSQERDYLTYEQYF	TRBV4-1	TRBD2	TRBJ2-7	.
TGTGCCAGCAGTGAAGCCCTCCTAGCGGGAGCTGTCAATGAGCAGTTCTTC	CASSEALLAGAVNEQFF	TRBV2	TRBD2	TRBJ2-1	.
TGTGCTAGCAGCTTAGCGCCGGGGGGGTTAGGAGAGCAGTTCTTC	CASSLAPGGLGEQFF	TRBV7-7	TRBD2	TRBJ2-1	.
TGTGCCAGTAGTACCGGGACAGGGAACACCGGGGAGCTGTTTTTT	CASSTGTGNTGELFF	TRBV19	TRBD1	TRBJ2-2	.
TGTGCCAGCTCACCAGGGAGGAACTGGGAGCTGTTTTTT	CASSPGRNWELFF	TRBV18	.	TRBJ2-2	.
TGTGCCATCAGTGAGTCGGAGGCCGGGGAGCTGTTTTTT	CAISESEAGELFF	TRBV10-3	.	TRBJ2-2	once
TGTGCCAGTAGTATGAGTTTCGGTAGGACAGGTTACAATGAGCAGTTCTTC	CASSMSFGRTGYNEQFF	TRBV19	TRBD1	TRBJ2-1	.
TGTGCCAGCAGCGTTGGCGTCGAGCGGGTGGTTGAAAAACTGTTTTTT	CASSVGVERVVEKLFF	TRBV9	.	TRBJ1-4	few
TGTGCCAGCAGTGACTCGGCGGGAGACACCGGGGAGCTGTTTTTT	CASSDSAGDTGELFF	TRBV6-4	TRBD2	TRBJ2-2	few
TGTGCCACCAGCAGAGAGACAGGTCCCTTCTATGGCTACACCTTC	CATSRETGPFYGYTF	TRBV15	.	TRBJ1-2	.